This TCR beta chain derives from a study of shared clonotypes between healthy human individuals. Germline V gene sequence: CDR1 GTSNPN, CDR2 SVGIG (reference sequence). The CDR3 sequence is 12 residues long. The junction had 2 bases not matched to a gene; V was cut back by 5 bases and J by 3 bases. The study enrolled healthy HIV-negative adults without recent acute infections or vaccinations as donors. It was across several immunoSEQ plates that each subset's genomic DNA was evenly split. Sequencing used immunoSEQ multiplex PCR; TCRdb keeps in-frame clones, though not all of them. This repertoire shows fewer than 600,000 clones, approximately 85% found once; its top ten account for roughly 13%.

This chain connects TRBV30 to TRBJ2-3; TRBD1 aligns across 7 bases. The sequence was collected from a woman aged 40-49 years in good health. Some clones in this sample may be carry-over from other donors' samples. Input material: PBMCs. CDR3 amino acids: CAWGTVTDTQYF. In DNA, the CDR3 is TGTGCCTGGGGGACAGTAACAGATACGCAGTATTTT.